Below, one T cell receptor beta chain is given with its context. Its specific antigen is unknown. Per-base qualities were not stored, and no clone one base away is much larger. From its cysteine to its phenylalanine, the CDR3 spans 15 amino acids. Only CDR3 DNA remains: 45 bases, in frame from the first base. Relative to germline, V is 1 base shorter and J is 9 bases shorter, with 17 bases between their ends. According to the germline V gene, CDR1 reads SGHDN and CDR2 reads FVKESK. These data are taken from a study of blood T cell repertoires in COVID-19 (dated by TCRdb to the early 2020s). About the full investigation: Samples from collaborators originated in the United States, Italy and Spain and spanned both the acute and convalescent phases of COVID-19. HLA class I and class II types, where available, came from metadata supplied by the sample provider rather than from assay-based typing. The samples were drawn from the first 160 participants of the ongoing ImmuneRACE study and from 1,254 subjects provided by 6 global collaborators. Nearly every sample came with metadata listing a de-identified subject ID, COVID-19 status, age in years and sex. A freely available public database, intended as a resource for researchers studying the immune response to SARS-CoV-2, is where the repertoires were released. The prospective study material was composed of cDNA or gDNA derived from T cells, B-cell-depleted T cells, or PBMCs. The dataset comprised deeply sampled blood TCRbeta repertoires from subjects exposed to, actively infected with, or recovered from COVID-19. Study-wide conclusions, independent of this receptor: The quantity of clinical and demographic metadata differed by source and by participant and was supplied without curation.

In Seattle, one collaborating source enrolled patients while the infection was active and tracked those patients longitudinally over the course of disease. Whole blood was collected in K2EDTA tubes by collaborating institutions according to the institutions' own protocols. For TCRbeta analysis, collaborators shipped samples in one of three forms: frozen whole blood, isolated PBMCs, or DNA extracted from either of those sample types. TCRbeta CDR3 regions were amplified from genomic DNA using the immunoSEQ Assay, a bias-controlled multiplex PCR. The authors processed their data as follows. The number of nucleated cells in each sample was estimated by amplification of reference gene primers within the assay. To quantify the absolute abundance of each unique TCRbeta CDR3 rearrangement, sequence reads were collapsed and filtered. For each sample, productive Simpson clonality was calculated by taking the square root of Simpson's diversity index across productive rearrangements. In TCRdb, the immuneACCESS table is reduced to in-frame sequences with V and J assigned. These tables do not hold every clone; where another copy was compared, an unresolved V gene accounts for under half, and the others remain unexplained. V, J and clone size are those of that table, while D and trimming were read from the DNA. The sample table contains 200,000 to 300,000 clones; only one count was recorded for approximately 86% of them. The biggest ten clones account for about 5.2% of the sample.

The chain is encoded by TRBV14 joined to TRBJ2-3, and possibly TRBD1, on 5 matching bases. Sample: peripheral blood. The receptor's source is a woman aged 60-70 years with COVID-19, enrolled during active disease. The CDR3 sequence is CASSQAAGLAGTQYF. The bases are TGTGCCAGCAGCCAAGCGGCAGGGCTTGCAGGGACGCAGTATTTT.